The 13 T cell receptor beta chains presented below share a single source sample, sequenced in a study of blood T cell repertoires in COVID-19 (TCRdb year 2020). The library was built by means of the immunoSEQ multiplex PCR assay. The table comes from immuneACCESS by way of TCRdb, which keeps in-frame sequences with V and J called. Part of the clones is missing from these tables; in studies checked, under half for an unresolved V gene and the rest for unknown reasons. For this sample there are some 140,000 clones; almost 85% appear just once. Of the sample, 5% to 6% falls within the top ten clones. The sequenced sample was PBMCs or T cells enriched from blood (not recorded which). Receptors originate from a man in his forties with acute COVID-19.

This chain joins TRBV20-1 and TRBJ1-5; no clear D. This CDR3 comprises 11 residues. The germline V and J ends were trimmed by 0 bases and 16 bases, with 13 bases remaining between them. CDR1 and CDR2 (germline): DFQATT, SNEGSKA (reference sequence). The CDR3 protein is CSARDGQRSHF. The DNA for the CDR3 is TGCAGTGCTAGAGATGGGCAACGTTCTCATTTT.

The V gene is TRBV4-3, the J gene TRBJ2-2, with a possible D match to TRBD2 (5 bases). The CDR3 totals 16 residues. In germline, CDR1 is LGHNA, CDR2 YSLEER. The V gene lost 0 bases and the J gene lost 5 bases, with 13 bases spanning the gap. CDR3 protein: CASSQEASSPTGELFF. The CDR3 DNA reads as TGCGCCAGCAGCCAAGAGGCTAGCTCCCCTACCGGGGAGCTGTTTTTT.

This sequence joins TRBV6-5 and TRBJ2-3; no firm D call. The CDR3 is 11 residues long. CDR1 is MNHEY, CDR2 SVGAGI, per germline. V lost 10 bases to trimming and J lost 5 bases, with 10 bases between them. In nucleotides, the CDR3 is TGTGCCACCCAGGTAGGAGATACGCAGTATTTT. Its protein product is CATQVGDTQYF.

The chain has TRBV4-1 and TRBJ1-6; D is ambiguous. The V end lost 2 bases, the J end lost 2 bases, and 19 bases lay between the germline ends. CDR1 is MGHRA and CDR2 is YSYEKL in the germline V gene. The CDR3 contains 19 residues. The CDR3 DNA reads as TGCGCCAGCAGCCAATTGGCGGACTCCCGTCGGGCCTATAATTCACCCCTCCACTTT. The encoded protein is CASSQLADSRRAYNSPLHF.

The chain is built from TRBV11-3 and TRBJ2-1; tentative D call: TRBD2 (6 bases). The V gene's germline CDR1 is SGHNT and CDR2 YENEEA. The CDR3 covers 11 residues. Trimming cost V 1 base and J 12 bases, with 7 bases left between them. The CDR3 loop reads CASSLGGTQFF. DNA of the CDR3: TGTGCCAGCAGCTTAGGCGGGACGCAGTTCTTC.

The chain uses TRBV27 and TRBJ1-2; TRBD1 might be the D (6 bases). The germline gives CDR1 MNHEY, CDR2 SMNVEV (reference sequence). V dropped 4 bases and J dropped 9 bases, with 18 bases sitting between them. This CDR3 region has 14 residues. The CDR3 nucleotides are TGTGCCAGCAGTTCTGGACAGCTAACCAGCAGCTACACCTTC. Protein sequence: CASSSGQLTSSYTF.

The chain uses TRBV7-9 and TRBJ2-1; a weak D match, TRBD2 (5 bases). The CDR3 has 12 amino acids. Trimming took off 5 bases at V and 12 bases at J, with 14 bases between the two ends. Germline CDR1 reads SEHNR; CDR2 reads FQNEAQ (reference sequence). CDR3 in amino acids: CASSEGSVWQFF. In DNA, the CDR3 is TGTGCCAGCAGCGAGGGTTCGGTTTGGCAGTTCTTC.

The chain carries TRBV9 and TRBJ1-6, with a weak D call TRBD1 (5 bases). This CDR3 contains 15 residues. Germline CDR1 reads SGDLS; CDR2 reads YYNGEE. V lost 0 bases to trimming and J lost 10 bases, with 14 bases between them. For the CDR3, the DNA is TGTGCCAGCAGCGTAGAATCTTCGGGGGACTCACCCCTCCACTTT. Translated, it gives CASSVESSGDSPLHF.

The chain uses TRBV19 and TRBJ1-1; D remains unclear. The CDR3 extends over 17 amino acids. V was clipped by 3 bases and J by 0 bases, with 17 bases between them. The germline V gene has CDR1 LNHDA and CDR2 SQIVND (reference sequence). DNA of the CDR3: TGTGCCAGTAGTATCGAGGGTTTGGGTTCGGTGAACACTGAAGCTTTCTTT. Residues: CASSIEGLGSVNTEAFF.

The chain joins TRBV19 to TRBJ1-5, with 7 bases fitting TRBD1. The V segment lost 6 bases and the J segment 2 bases; nucleotides outside the gene matches: 4. Germline V gene data show CDR1 as LNHDA and CDR2 as SQIVND (reference sequence). This CDR3 region has 14 residues. CDR3: CASRVRGGNQPQHF. The CDR3 region has the DNA TGTGCCAGTAGAGTCAGGGGGGGCAATCAGCCCCAGCATTTT.

The gene calls are TRBV5-4 and TRBJ2-5; a possible D gene is TRBD2 (5 bases). The CDR3 is 14 amino acids. Germline CDR1 and CDR2: SGHNT and YYREEE (reference sequence). The V and J ends lost 2 bases and 1 base respectively, with 9 bases between them. CDR3 in amino acids: CASSFGVSQETQYF. CDR3 in DNA: TGTGCCAGCAGCTTCGGGGTATCCCAAGAGACCCAGTACTTC. The whole variable domain, filled in from reference TRBV5-4 and TRBJ2-5, reads ETGVTQSPTHLIKTRGQQVTLRCSSQSGHNTVSWYQQALGQGPQFIFQYYREEENGRGNFPPRFSGLQFPNYSSELNVNALELDDSALYLCASSFGVSQETQYFGPGTRLLVL.

The V call is TRBV5-1, the J call TRBJ1-4; 7 bases are a match to TRBD1. The CDR3 length is 15 residues. Germline lookup yields CDR1 SGHRS and CDR2 YFSETQ. The V gene end was trimmed by 3 bases and the J gene end by 4 bases; junction bases not matched to a gene: 6. Here the CDR3 DNA reads TGCGCCAGCAGCTCACATGGGACAGATAATGAAAAACTGTTTTTT. This translates into CASSSHGTDNEKLFF.

The genes are TRBV24-1 and TRBJ1-2, with a weak D call TRBD1 (5 bases). CDR1 and CDR2 from the germline V gene are KGHDR and SFDVKD. The CDR3 length is 14 residues. The V gene lost 4 bases and the J gene lost 3 bases, with 11 bases spanning the gap. The CDR3 reads CATSESGIDYGYTF. CDR3 coding DNA: TGTGCCACCAGTGAGTCAGGGATTGACTATGGCTACACCTTC.